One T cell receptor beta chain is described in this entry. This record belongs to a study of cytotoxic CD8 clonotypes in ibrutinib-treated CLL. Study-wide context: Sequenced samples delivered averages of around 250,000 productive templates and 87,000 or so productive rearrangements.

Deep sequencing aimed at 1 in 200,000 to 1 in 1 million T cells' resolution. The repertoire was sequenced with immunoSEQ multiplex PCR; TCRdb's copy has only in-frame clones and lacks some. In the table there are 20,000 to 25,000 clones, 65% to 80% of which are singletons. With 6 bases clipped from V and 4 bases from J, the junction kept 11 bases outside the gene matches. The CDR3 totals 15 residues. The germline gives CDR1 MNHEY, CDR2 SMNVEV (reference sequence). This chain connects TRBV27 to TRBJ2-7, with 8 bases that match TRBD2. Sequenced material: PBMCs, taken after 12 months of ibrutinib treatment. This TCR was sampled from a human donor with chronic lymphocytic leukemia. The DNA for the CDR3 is TGTGCCAGCAGCCGCCGGGTAGCGGGGCAATACGAGCAGTACTTC. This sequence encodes CASSRRVAGQYEQYF.